The TCR beta chain described here comes from a study of cytomegalovirus exposure and HLA in healthy donors. The study sampled nominally healthy donors, though unrecorded immune exposures were likely. The PCR was carried out with 60 Vbeta primers and 13 Jbeta primers. Here immunoSEQ multiplex PCR was the method, and the copy in TCRdb shows in-frame clones only, minus some. The sample gives fewer than 90,000 clones, nearly 80% of which show up once; 6% is in the top ten. The V and J ends lost 5 bases and 8 bases respectively, with 15 bases between them. This CDR3 comprises 12 residues. The V gene's germline CDR1 is SQVTM and CDR2 ANQGSEA.

The chain carries TRBV29-1 and TRBJ1-2; no reliable D call. Sequenced material: PBMCs. This clonotype was sampled from a female donor in good health and CMV-seronegative. The CDR3: CSVTAVVGGYTF. The CDR3 bases are TGCAGCGTTACAGCCGTTGTCGGAGGCTACACCTTC.